A single sample is the source of the 23 T cell receptor beta chains below, sequenced in a study of T-cell memory formation after mild COVID-19 (dated by TCRdb to 2020 to 2023). The library came from 5' RACE. Sequencing was performed on an Illumina NovaSeq 6000. TCRdb trimmed public reads at Q25 via fastp, called clones via MiXCR and kept in-frame beta chains. Each CDR3 protein appears once, grouped with its most common genes and DNA. The sample table lists roughly 130,000 distinct CDR3 sequences, about 15% of them with a count of one. Approximately 15% of the sample lies in the top ten. The material sequenced was PBMCs or a T cell subset sorted from them (not recorded which). Receptor source: an adult woman who had mild COVID-19 (a few samples of this study predate the infection). The sample titles of this study are shuffled in the database, so cell type and time point are left out; the donor was told from shared clones.

The rearrangement joins TRBV6-6 to TRBJ1-1; 7 bases agree with TRBD1. The germline V gene has CDR1 MNHNY and CDR2 SVGAGI (reference sequence). This CDR3 comprises 15 residues. V was pared by 6 bases and J by 5 bases, with 12 bases of the junction left unmatched. The DNA of the CDR3 is TGTGCCAGCAGCACAGGGGACCCCCGGGTGACTGAAGCTTTCTTT. Translated, it gives CASSTGDPRVTEAFF.

The chain is built from TRBV6-2 or TRBV6-3 and TRBJ2-3; the match to TRBD2 covers 9 bases. The CDR3 has 17 amino acids. The trim removed 5 bases at V and 2 bases at J, leaving 11 bases unmatched. Germline V CDR1 and CDR2: MNHEY, SVGEGT. In DNA, the CDR3 is TGTGCCAGCAGTCCTTTAGCGGGAGTGGGGTTCACAGATACGCAGTATTTT. Translating it yields CASSPLAGVGFTDTQYF.

Written as DNA, the CDR3 is TGCAGCGTTGAAGCCCCCGTGAGGGGGTTCGAAGCTTTCTTT. Its protein product is CSVEAPVRGFEAFF. This chain connects TRBV29-1 to TRBJ1-1; D is perhaps TRBD1 (6 bases). The length of the CDR3 is 14 residues. CDR1 and CDR2 (germline): SQVTM, ANQGSEA. Trimming removed 1 base at V and 8 bases at J, with 17 bases between.

This clonotype was observed a few times. V is TRBV18 and J is TRBJ1-2; 7 positions match TRBD1. CDR3 length: 16 residues. With V trimmed by 3 bases and J by 6 bases, 13 bases remained unmatched. Germline CDR1 is KGHSH and CDR2 is LQKENI. Here the CDR3 reads CASSPATGQRGDGYTF. For the CDR3, the DNA is TGTGCCAGCTCACCCGCTACGGGACAGCGCGGGGATGGCTACACCTTC.

The chain is built from TRBV7-2 and TRBJ2-7, with D possibly matching TRBD1 (6 bases). CDR3 length: 14 amino acids. The V gene's germline CDR1 is SGHTA and CDR2 FQGNSA. V was shortened by 4 bases and J by 5 bases, with 15 bases between the two germline ends. CDR3 region: CASSYYLRGDEQYF. DNA for the CDR3: TGTGCCAGCAGCTACTACCTCAGGGGAGACGAGCAGTACTTC.

DNA for the CDR3: TGCGCCAGCAGCGAGGACAGGAACACCGGGGAGCTGTTTTTT. It codes for CASSEDRNTGELFF. The rearrangement uses TRBV5-1 and TRBJ2-2, with D possibly matching TRBD1 (6 bases). This CDR3 is built from 14 residues. V gave up 4 bases and J gave up 1 base, with 8 bases separating them. CDR1 SGHRS and CDR2 YFSETQ come from the germline V gene. The variable domain in full, with the rest retrieved from reference TRBV5-1 and TRBJ2-2, is KAGVTQTPRYLIKTRGQQVTLSCSPISGHRSVSWYQQTPGQGLQFLFEYFSETQRNKGNFPGRFSGRQFSNSRSEMNVSTLELGDSALYLCASSEDRNTGELFFGEGSRLTVL.

V gene TRBV18 combines with J gene TRBJ2-3; D possibly corresponds to TRBD2 (6 bases). Looked up from germline, CDR1 is KGHSH and CDR2 is LQKENI. The V end was cut by 4 bases, the J end by 0 bases, with 8 bases between. The CDR3 sequence is 14 residues long. In DNA form, the CDR3 reads TGTGCCAGCTCACGAGGGACTAGCACAGATACGCAGTATTTT. Encoded protein: CASSRGTSTDTQYF.

There are a few counts of this clonotype. J is TRBJ1-1 and V is TRBV6-5; the match to TRBD1 covers 7 bases. The CDR3 contains 15 residues. Losses at the gene ends were 8 bases for V and 0 bases for J; bases not matched to a gene: 9. CDR1 is MNHEY, CDR2 SVGAGI, per germline. CDR3 nucleotides: TGTGCCAGCCTCCCCGACAGGGTCTTGAACACTGAAGCTTTCTTT. Amino acid sequence: CASLPDRVLNTEAFF.

This clonotype was detected only a few times. The rearrangement joins TRBV5-1 to TRBJ2-7; 14 bases are shared with TRBD2. CDR3 size: 16 residues. CDR1 is SGHRS and CDR2 is YFSETQ in the germline V gene. After removal of 4 bases from V and 0 bases from J, the junction contained 3 bases not matched to a gene. The CDR3 sequence: CASSDGLAGGSYEQYF. CDR3 nucleotides: TGCGCCAGCAGCGACGGACTAGCGGGGGGCTCCTACGAGCAGTACTTC. The full variable domain, its missing parts supplied by reference TRBV5-1 and TRBJ2-7, is KAGVTQTPRYLIKTRGQQVTLSCSPISGHRSVSWYQQTPGQGLQFLFEYFSETQRNKGNFPGRFSGRQFSNSRSEMNVSTLELGDSALYLCASSDGLAGGSYEQYFGPGTRLTVT.

This clonotype was seen more than once but under ten times. The V and J genes are TRBV29-1 and TRBJ2-2; TRBD2 might be the D (5 bases). V shed 3 bases and J shed 4 bases, with 9 bases lying between them. Germline V lookup: CDR1 SQVTM, CDR2 ANQGSEA. The CDR3 sequence is 13 residues long. CDR3 in amino acids: CSVDPGITGELFF. In DNA, the CDR3 is TGCAGCGTTGACCCGGGGATCACCGGGGAGCTGTTTTTT.

This clonotype was detected only a few times. The rearrangement joins TRBV10-3 to TRBJ2-7; 7 nucleotides match TRBD1. Germline trimming cut 3 bases from V and 0 bases from J; bases unmatched to any gene: 8. The CDR3 runs 16 residues. Per germline, CDR1 ENHRY and CDR2 SYGVKD. The CDR3 sequence: CAISDTGESRSYEQYF. The CDR3 DNA follows: TGTGCCATCAGTGACACAGGGGAATCTCGCTCCTACGAGCAGTACTTC.

This clonotype has at least ten counts. The V gene is TRBV5-1, the J gene TRBJ2-2; D might be TRBD2 (5 bases). Trimming left V 1 base short and J 5 bases short, with 6 bases between. CDR1 and CDR2 from the germline V gene are SGHRS and YFSETQ. The CDR3 has 13 amino acids. The CDR3 spells CASSLSGTGELFF. Here the CDR3 DNA reads TGCGCCAGCAGCTTGAGCGGAACCGGGGAGCTGTTTTTT.

This clonotype has more than one count but fewer than ten. V is TRBV29-1 and J is TRBJ2-3, with 8 bases that match TRBD2. CDR3 size: 17 residues. Germline CDR1 reads SQVTM; CDR2 reads ANQGSEA. The CDR3 coding sequence is TGCAGACGTTGCCCTGGGGCAGCGGGGGTTAAGACAGATACGCAGTATTTT. It translates to CRRCPGAAGVKTDTQYF.

To note about this clonotype: Compared with germline, one end of the junction differs, possibly owing to a read error. The chain has TRBV5-1 and TRBJ2-1; D unclear. Germline CDR1 reads SGHRS; CDR2 reads YFSETQ. The CDR3 contains 15 residues. The CDR3 nucleotides read TGCGCCAGCATCTTGGAACATCCCTCCTACAATGAGCAGTTCTTC. It yields the protein CASILEHPSYNEQFF.

CDR3 residues: CASSLRRVGGADTQYF. Written as DNA, the CDR3 is TGTGCCAGCAGCCTAAGACGGGTCGGGGGGGCAGATACGCAGTATTTT. The chain recombines TRBV7-2 with TRBJ2-3, with TRBD2 matching 8 bases. The ends lost 5 bases at V and 4 bases at J; junction bases unmatched: 11. The CDR3 sequence is 16 residues long. The germline CDR1 and CDR2 sequences are SGHTA and FQGNSA. The whole variable domain, filled in from reference TRBV7-2 and TRBJ2-3, reads GAGVSQSPSNKVTEKGKDVELRCDPISGHTALYWYRQSLGQGLEFLIYFQGNSAPDKSGLPSDRFSAERTGGSVSTLTIQRTQQEDSAVYLCASSLRRVGGADTQYFGPGTRLTVL.

In this sample, this clonotype turned up a few times. The J gene is TRBJ1-5, the V gene TRBV3-1; D not certain. V lost 0 bases and J 0 bases, leaving 6 bases between the germline ends. Germline-derived CDR1 and CDR2 are LGHDT and YNNKEL (reference sequence). This CDR3 contains 15 residues. CDR3 in amino acids: CASSQDPHSNQPQHF. The CDR3 DNA sequence: TGTGCCAGCAGCCAAGATCCCCATAGCAATCAGCCCCAGCATTTT.

This chain's CDR3 is CASSSGLSYEQYF. The CDR3 DNA is TGTGCCAGCAGCTCCGGCCTGTCCTACGAGCAGTACTTC. The rearrangement joins TRBV7-6 to TRBJ2-7; D is unresolved. The CDR3 loop spans 13 amino acids. V shed 4 bases and J shed 1 base, with 8 bases lying between them. Germline V gene data show CDR1 as SGHVS and CDR2 as FNYEAQ.

This clonotype occurred a few times. This chain joins TRBV15 and TRBJ2-5, with D tentatively TRBD2 (6 bases). Trimming stripped 1 base from V and 5 bases from J, with 11 bases between. The CDR3 has 14 amino acids. Germline lookup yields CDR1 LNHNV and CDR2 YYDKDF (reference sequence). The CDR3 reads CATSRGGARETQYF. CDR3 DNA sequence: TGTGCCACCAGCAGAGGCGGGGCCCGGGAGACCCAGTACTTC.

CDR3 in DNA: TGCGCCAGCAGCGAAGCGGGAGGGCCGACAGATACGCAGTATTTT. Residues: CASSEAGGPTDTQYF. The V gene is TRBV5-1, the J gene TRBJ2-3, with TRBD2 identical over 10 bases. The CDR3 is 15 residues long. The V gene end was trimmed by 4 bases and the J gene end by 3 bases; junction bases not matched to a gene: 5. Germline V gene lookup returns CDR1 SGHRS and CDR2 YFSETQ.

This clonotype was found a few times. V and J are TRBV4-1 and TRBJ2-1; D remains unclear. The ends were cut back, 1 base at V and 1 base at J, with 11 bases in the middle. This CDR3 has 16 residues. In germline, CDR1 is MGHRA, CDR2 YSYEKL. CDR3 region: CASSQVDILSYNEQFF. DNA for the CDR3: TGCGCCAGCAGCCAAGTGGATATCCTGTCCTACAATGAGCAGTTCTTC.

This chain links TRBV9 with TRBJ2-3, with TRBD1 identical over 8 bases. The CDR3 extends over 19 amino acids. V lost 3 bases and J lost 3; bases outside the gene matches: 18. Germline loops: CDR1 SGDLS, CDR2 YYNGEE. Here the CDR3 reads CASSGNHRTGTYRTDTQYF. CDR3 nucleotides: TGTGCCAGCAGCGGAAACCACCGGACAGGGACTTATAGAACAGATACGCAGTATTTT. Drawing the rest from reference TRBV9 and TRBJ2-3, the complete variable domain is DSGVTQTPKHLITATGQRVTLRCSPRSGDLSVYWYQQSLDQGLQFLIQYYNGEERAKGNILERFSAQQFPDLHSELNLSSLELGDSALYFCASSGNHRTGTYRTDTQYFGPGTRLTVL.

The V call is TRBV7-6, the J call TRBJ2-1; perhaps TRBD1 as D (5 bases). This CDR3 is built from 11 residues. Trimming left V 6 bases short and J 7 bases short, with 7 bases between. Germline V CDR1 and CDR2: SGHVS, FNYEAQ. The CDR3 nucleotides read TGTGCCAGCAGGCAGGGTAATGAGCAGTTCTTC. The encoded protein is CASRQGNEQFF.

This clonotype was observed many times. The genes are TRBV5-6 and TRBJ2-3, with 8 positions matching TRBD2. The V and J ends lost 3 bases and 3 bases, in that order; junction bases with no gene match: 6. This CDR3 contains 15 residues. Germline V gives CDR1 SGHDT, CDR2 YYEEEE. This chain's CDR3 is CASSSVAGRTDTQYF. In nucleotides, the CDR3 is TGTGCCAGCAGCTCGGTAGCGGGACGGACAGATACGCAGTATTTT.